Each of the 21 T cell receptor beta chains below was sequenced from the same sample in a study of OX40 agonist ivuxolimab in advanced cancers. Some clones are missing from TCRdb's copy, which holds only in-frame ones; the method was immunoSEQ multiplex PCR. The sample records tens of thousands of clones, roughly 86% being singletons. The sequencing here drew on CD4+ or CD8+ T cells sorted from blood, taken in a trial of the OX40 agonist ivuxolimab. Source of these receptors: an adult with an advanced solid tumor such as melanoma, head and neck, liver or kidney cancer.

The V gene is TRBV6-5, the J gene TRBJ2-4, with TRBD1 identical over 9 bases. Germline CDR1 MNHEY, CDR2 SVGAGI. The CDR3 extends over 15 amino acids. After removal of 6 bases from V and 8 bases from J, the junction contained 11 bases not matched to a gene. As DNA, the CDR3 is TGTGCCAGCAGATATTCCACAGGGGGCACTGACATTCAGTACTTC. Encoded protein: CASRYSTGGTDIQYF.

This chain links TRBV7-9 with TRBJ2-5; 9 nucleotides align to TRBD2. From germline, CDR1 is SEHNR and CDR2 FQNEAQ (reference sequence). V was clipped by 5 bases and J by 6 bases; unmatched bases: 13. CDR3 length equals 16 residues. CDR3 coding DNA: TGTGCCAGCAGCACTAGACTAGCGGCAGGGGCGAAGACCCAGTACTTC. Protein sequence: CASSTRLAAGAKTQYF.

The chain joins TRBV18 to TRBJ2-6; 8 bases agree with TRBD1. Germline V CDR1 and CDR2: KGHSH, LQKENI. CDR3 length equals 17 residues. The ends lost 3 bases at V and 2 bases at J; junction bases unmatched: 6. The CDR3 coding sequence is TGTGCCAGCTCACCGCAGACAGGGGAGACTGGGGCCAACGTCCTGACTTTC. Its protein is CASSPQTGETGANVLTF.

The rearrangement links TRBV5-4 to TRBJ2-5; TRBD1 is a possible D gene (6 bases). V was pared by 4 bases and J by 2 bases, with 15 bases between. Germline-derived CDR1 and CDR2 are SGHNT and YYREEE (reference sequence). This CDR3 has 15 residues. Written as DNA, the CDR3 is TGTGCCAGCAGCCTGCAGGACAGACCTCAAGAGACCCAGTACTTC. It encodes CASSLQDRPQETQYF.

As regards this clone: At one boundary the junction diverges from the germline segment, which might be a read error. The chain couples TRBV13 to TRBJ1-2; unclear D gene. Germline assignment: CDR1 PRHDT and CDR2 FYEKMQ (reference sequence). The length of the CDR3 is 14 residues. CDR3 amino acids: CAGSLLTRGEGYTF. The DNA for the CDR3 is TGTGCCGGCAGCTTATTAACGCGCGGGGAAGGCTACACCTTC.

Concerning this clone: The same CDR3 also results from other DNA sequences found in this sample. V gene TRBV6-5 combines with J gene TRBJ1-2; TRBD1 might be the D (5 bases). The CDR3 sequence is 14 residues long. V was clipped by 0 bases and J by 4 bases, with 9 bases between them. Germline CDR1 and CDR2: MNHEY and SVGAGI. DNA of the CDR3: TGTGCCAGCAGTTACTCGAGTGGGGGCTATGGCTACACCTTC. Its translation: CASSYSSGGYGYTF.

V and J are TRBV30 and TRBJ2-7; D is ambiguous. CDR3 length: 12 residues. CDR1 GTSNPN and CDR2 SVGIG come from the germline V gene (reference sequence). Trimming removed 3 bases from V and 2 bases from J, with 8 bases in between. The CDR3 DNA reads TGTGCCTGGAGCCCACCGACCTACGAGCAGTACTTC. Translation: CAWSPPTYEQYF.

CDR3 sequence reads: CASSLDETAPQHF. In DNA, the CDR3 is TGTGCCAGCTCACTCGATGAAACGGCGCCCCAGCATTTT. This sequence joins TRBV18 and TRBJ1-5; D gene ambiguous. The CDR3 extends over 13 amino acids. Germline V gene sequence: CDR1 KGHSH, CDR2 LQKENI. Trimming left V 4 bases short and J 9 bases short, with 13 bases between.

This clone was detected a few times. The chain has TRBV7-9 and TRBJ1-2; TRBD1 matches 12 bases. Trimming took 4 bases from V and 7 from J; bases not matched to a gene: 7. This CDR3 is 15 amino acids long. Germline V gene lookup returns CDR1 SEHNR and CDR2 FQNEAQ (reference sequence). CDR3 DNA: TGTGCCAGCAGCTCCTTACCGGGACAGGGGGCTGGCTACACCTTC. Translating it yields CASSSLPGQGAGYTF. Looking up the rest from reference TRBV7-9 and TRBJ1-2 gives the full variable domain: DTGVSQNPRHKITKRGQNVTFRCDPISEHNRLYWYRQTLGQGPEFLTYFQNEAQLEKSRLLSDRFSAERPKGSFSTLEIQRTEQGDSAMYLCASSSLPGQGAGYTFGSGTRLTVV.

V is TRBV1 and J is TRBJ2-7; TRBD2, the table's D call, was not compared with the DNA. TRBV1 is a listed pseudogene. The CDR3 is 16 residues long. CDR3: CTSSSTPGLAGGPSYF. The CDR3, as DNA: TGCACCAGCAGCTCGACGCCGGGACTAGCGGGAGGACCATCATACTTC.

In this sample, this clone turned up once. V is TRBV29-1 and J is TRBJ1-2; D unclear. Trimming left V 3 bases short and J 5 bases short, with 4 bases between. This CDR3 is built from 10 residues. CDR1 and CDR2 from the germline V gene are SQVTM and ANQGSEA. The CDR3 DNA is TGCAGCGTTGATCGGTATGGCTACACCTTC. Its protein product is CSVDRYGYTF.

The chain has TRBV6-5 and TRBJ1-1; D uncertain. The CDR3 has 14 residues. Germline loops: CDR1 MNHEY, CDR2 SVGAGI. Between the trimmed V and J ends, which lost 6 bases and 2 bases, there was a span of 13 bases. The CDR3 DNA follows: TGTGCCAGCAGCCTGACGGCTCTAAACACTGAAGCTTTCTTT. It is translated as CASSLTALNTEAFF.

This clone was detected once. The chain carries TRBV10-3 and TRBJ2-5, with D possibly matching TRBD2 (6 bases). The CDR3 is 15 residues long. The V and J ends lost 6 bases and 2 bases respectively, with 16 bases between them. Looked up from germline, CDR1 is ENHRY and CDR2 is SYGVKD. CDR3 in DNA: TGTGCCATCAGGGGGGGAACGGGAGTTCAAGAGACCCAGTACTTC. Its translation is CAIRGGTGVQETQYF.

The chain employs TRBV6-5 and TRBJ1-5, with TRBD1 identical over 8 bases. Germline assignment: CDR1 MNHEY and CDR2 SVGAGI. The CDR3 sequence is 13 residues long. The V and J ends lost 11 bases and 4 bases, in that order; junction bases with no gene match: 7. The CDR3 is CAVQGARNQPQHF. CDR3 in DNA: TGTGCCGTCCAGGGGGCGAGGAATCAGCCCCAGCATTTT.

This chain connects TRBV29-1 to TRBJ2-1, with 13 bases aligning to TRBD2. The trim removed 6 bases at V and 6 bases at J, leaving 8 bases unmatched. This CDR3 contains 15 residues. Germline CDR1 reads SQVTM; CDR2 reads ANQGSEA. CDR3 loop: CSVVVGLAGINEQFF. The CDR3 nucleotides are TGCAGCGTCGTGGTGGGACTAGCGGGGATCAATGAGCAGTTCTTC.

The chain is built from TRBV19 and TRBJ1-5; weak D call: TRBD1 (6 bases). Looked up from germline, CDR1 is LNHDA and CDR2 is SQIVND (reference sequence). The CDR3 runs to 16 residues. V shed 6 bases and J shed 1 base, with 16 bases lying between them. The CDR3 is CASSTPSGTSNQPQHF. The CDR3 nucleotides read TGTGCCAGTAGCACACCCTCCGGGACAAGCAATCAGCCCCAGCATTTT.

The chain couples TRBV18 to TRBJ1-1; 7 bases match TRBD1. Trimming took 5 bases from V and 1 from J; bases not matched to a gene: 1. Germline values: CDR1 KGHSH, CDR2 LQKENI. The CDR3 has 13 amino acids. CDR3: CASSTGENTEAFF. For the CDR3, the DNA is TGTGCCAGCTCAACAGGGGAGAACACTGAAGCTTTCTTT.

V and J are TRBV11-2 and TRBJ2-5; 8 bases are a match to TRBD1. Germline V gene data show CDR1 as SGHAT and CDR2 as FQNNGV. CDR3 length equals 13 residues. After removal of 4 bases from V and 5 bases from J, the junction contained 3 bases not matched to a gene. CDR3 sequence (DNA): TGTGCCAGCAGCTCGACAGGGGCCGAGACCCAGTACTTC. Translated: CASSSTGAETQYF.

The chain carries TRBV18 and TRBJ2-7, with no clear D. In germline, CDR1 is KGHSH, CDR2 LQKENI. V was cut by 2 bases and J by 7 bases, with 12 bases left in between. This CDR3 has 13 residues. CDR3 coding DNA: TGTGCCAGCTCACCAGGAATAGGGTGGGAGCAGTACTTC. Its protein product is CASSPGIGWEQYF. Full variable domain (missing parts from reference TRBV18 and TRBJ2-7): NAGVMQNPRHLVRRRGQEARLRCSPMKGHSHVYWYRQLPEEGLKFMVYLQKENIIDESGMPKERFSAEFPKEGPSILRIQQVVRGDSAAYFCASSPGIGWEQYFGPGTRLTVT.

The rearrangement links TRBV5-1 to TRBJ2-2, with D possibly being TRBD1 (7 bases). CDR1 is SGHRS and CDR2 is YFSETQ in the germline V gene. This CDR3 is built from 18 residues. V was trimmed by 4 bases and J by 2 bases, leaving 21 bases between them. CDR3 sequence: CASSRGSTGTINTGELFF. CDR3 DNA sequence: TGCGCCAGCAGCCGGGGGTCGACAGGGACCATTAACACCGGGGAGCTGTTTTTT.

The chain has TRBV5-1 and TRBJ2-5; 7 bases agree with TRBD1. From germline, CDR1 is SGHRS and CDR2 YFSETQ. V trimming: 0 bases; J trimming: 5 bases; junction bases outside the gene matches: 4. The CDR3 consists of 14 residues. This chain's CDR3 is CASSLGGGLETQYF. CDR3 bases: TGCGCCAGCAGCTTGGGAGGGGGCTTGGAGACCCAGTACTTC.